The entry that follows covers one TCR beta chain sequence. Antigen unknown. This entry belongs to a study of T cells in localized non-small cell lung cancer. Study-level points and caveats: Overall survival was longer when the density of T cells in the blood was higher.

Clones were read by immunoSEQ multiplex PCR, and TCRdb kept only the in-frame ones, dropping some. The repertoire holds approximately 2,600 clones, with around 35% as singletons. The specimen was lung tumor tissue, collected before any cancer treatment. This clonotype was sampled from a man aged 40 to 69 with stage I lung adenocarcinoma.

CDR3 in DNA: TGTGCCAGCAGGCGGGACAGCAATAGCAATCAGCCCCAGCATTTT. Protein sequence: CASRRDSNSNQPQHF. The V and J genes are TRBV28 and TRBJ1-5; 7 bases match TRBD1. This CDR3 has 15 amino acids. The junction had 5 bases not matched to a gene; V was cut back by 6 bases and J by 0 bases. Germline CDR1 and CDR2: MDHEN and SYDVKM.